The present entry profiles one T cell receptor beta chain with its context. Its cognate antigen has yet to be identified. No much larger clone is present one base from it, and per-base qualities are unavailable. Participants in the prospective study were enrolled through a virtual design, were aged about 18 to 100 years, and lived in approximately 25 United States geographic areas. In the prospective study, participants were assigned to cohorts based on the clinical history participants reported in a screening survey and a study questionnaire. Recovered participants in ImmuneRACE Cohort 3 were defined as having two consecutive negative NP/OP PCR tests, clearance from a healthcare professional, or resolution of symptoms. In the prospective study, mobile phlebotomists collected whole blood, serum and a nasopharyngeal or oropharyngeal swab from each participant. Prospective study participants could optionally give additional blood draws and questionnaires over an approximately 2-month period. Blood samples from the prospective study were shipped frozen or at room temperature prior to DNA extraction.

The source of the sample is a study of blood T cell repertoires in COVID-19 (dated by TCRdb to about 2020). The study in broad terms: Collaborator samples came from the United States, Italy and Spain and covered acute and convalescent phases of COVID-19. The sample metadata nearly always contained a de-identified subject ID, COVID-19 status, age in years and sex. Deeply sampled blood TCRbeta repertoires from subjects exposed to, actively infected with, or recovered from COVID-19 were included in the dataset. The repertoires were released in a freely available public database meant as a resource for research on the immune response to SARS-CoV-2. The samples were drawn from the first 160 participants of the ongoing ImmuneRACE study and from roughly 1,300 subjects provided by 6 global collaborators. HLA class I and class II types, where available, came from metadata supplied by the sample provider rather than from assay-based typing. The material from the prospective study consisted of cDNA or gDNA derived from T cells, B-cell-depleted T cells, or PBMCs. What the study reported, not specific to this receptor: How much clinical and demographic metadata was included differed by source and by participant, and the metadata was provided uncurated.

TCRbeta CDR3 regions were amplified from genomic DNA using the immunoSEQ Assay, a bias-controlled multiplex PCR. The study's own analysis went as follows. Within the assay, amplification of reference gene primers was used to estimate how many nucleated cells each sample contained. To quantify the absolute abundance of each unique TCRbeta CDR3 rearrangement, sequence reads were collapsed and filtered. For each sample, productive Simpson clonality was calculated by taking the square root of Simpson's diversity index across productive rearrangements. TCRdb holds this immuneACCESS table with in-frame rearrangements only. Some clones are missing; in checked studies, unresolved V genes explain under half, and the rest has no known cause. V and J calls and clone size are given by that table; D and trimming were obtained from the DNA. In this sample the table shows about 360,000 clones, approximately 89% of which occur a single time. 1.3% of the sample is taken by the ten largest.

Specimen: PBMCs or T cells enriched from blood (not recorded which). The TCR comes from a man between 25 and 39 years old who had recovered from COVID-19.

The CDR3 loop reads CASSSSSATEAFF. The nucleotide sequence is given as TGTGCCAGCAGTTCCTCCAGTGCCACTGAAGCTTTCTTT. The chain links TRBV12-3 or TRBV12-4 with TRBJ1-1, with no confidently assigned D gene. Relative to germline, V is 4 bases shorter and J is 4 bases shorter, with 10 bases between their ends. From its cysteine to its phenylalanine, the CDR3 spans 13 amino acids. The sequence is cut down to CDR3 DNA, 39 bases in frame from base 1.